Listed here are 23 T cell receptor beta chains from one sample, sequenced in a study of shared clonotypes between healthy human individuals. The assay was immunoSEQ multiplex PCR, and TCRdb's table has in-frame clones only and misses some. The data hold about a million clones, with 60% to 85% observed a single time. Sequencing was done on a sample of memory CD4+ T cells sorted from blood. The subset is: CD45RA-negative fraction. The receptors come from a man between 18 and 35 years old in good health.

The table lists this clone with a few counts. The rearrangement links TRBV30 to TRBJ1-1, with D possibly TRBD1 on 5 matching bases. The V and J ends lost 4 bases and 4 bases respectively, with 13 bases between them. This CDR3 is built from 13 residues. CDR1 is GTSNPN, CDR2 SVGIG, per germline (reference sequence). This CDR3 is CAWNARVATEAFF. For the CDR3, the DNA is TGTGCCTGGAATGCCAGGGTGGCCACTGAAGCTTTCTTT.

The chain uses TRBV28 and TRBJ2-1; unclear D gene. CDR3 length: 16 residues. V was cut by 2 bases and J by 0 bases, with 11 bases left in between. Germline CDR1 and CDR2: MDHEN and SYDVKM. The CDR3 DNA follows: TGTGCCAGCAGTTTAGTGGGCCCGAGCTCCTACAATGAGCAGTTCTTC. Protein sequence: CASSLVGPSSYNEQFF.

The V call is TRBV30, the J call TRBJ1-2; 7 bases line up with TRBD1. The length of the CDR3 is 14 residues. Germline lookup yields CDR1 GTSNPN and CDR2 SVGIG (reference sequence). The V segment lost 2 bases and the J segment 4 bases; nucleotides outside the gene matches: 7. In nucleotides, the CDR3 is TGTGCCTGGAGTCTAACAGGGGCCGCCTATGGCTACACCTTC. As protein: CAWSLTGAAYGYTF. The entire variable domain, with the rest obtained from reference TRBV30 and TRBJ1-2, is as follows: SQTIHQWPATLVQPVGSPLSLECTVEGTSNPNLYWYRQAAGRGLQLLFYSVGIGQISSEVPQNLSASRPQDRQFILSSKKLLLSDSGFYLCAWSLTGAAYGYTFGSGTRLTVV.

As regards this clone: Compared with germline, one end of the junction differs, possibly owing to a read error. The V call is TRBV25-1, the J call TRBJ1-3, with 7 nucleotides matching TRBD1. Germline V gene data show CDR1 as MGHDK and CDR2 as SYGVNS. CDR3 length: 12 residues. CDR3 sequence: CACRGGGNTIYF. The CDR3 coding sequence is TGTGCCTGCAGGGGGGGTGGAAACACCATATATTTT.

The chain carries TRBV6-1 and TRBJ1-4, with 7 positions matching TRBD1. CDR1 MNHNS and CDR2 SASEGT come from the germline V gene. There are 17 residues in the CDR3. After removal of 2 bases from V and 8 bases from J, the junction contained 14 bases not matched to a gene. CDR3 region: CASSEWGQPTRGEKLFF. The CDR3 coding sequence is TGTGCCAGCAGTGAATGGGGACAGCCTACTAGGGGGGAAAAACTGTTTTTT.

The V and J genes are TRBV6-1 and TRBJ1-1; unclear D gene. V was trimmed by 0 bases and J by 10 bases, leaving 15 bases between them. The CDR3 sequence is 14 residues long. The V gene's germline CDR1 is MNHNS and CDR2 SASEGT. The CDR3 region is CASSEALVALRAFF. The CDR3 DNA follows: TGTGCCAGCAGTGAAGCGCTGGTAGCTCTCAGAGCTTTCTTT.

The chain uses TRBV10-3 and TRBJ2-3; TRBD1 might be the D (6 bases). The CDR3 has 16 residues. Trimming took off 3 bases at V and 2 bases at J, with 15 bases between the two ends. Germline V CDR1 and CDR2: ENHRY, SYGVKD. This CDR3 reads CAISDQARGNTDTQYF. The CDR3 coding sequence is TGTGCCATCAGTGATCAAGCCAGGGGAAACACAGATACGCAGTATTTT.

The V and J genes are TRBV14 and TRBJ1-2, with unresolved D. Trimming removed 4 bases from V and 1 base from J, with 7 bases in between. In germline, CDR1 is SGHDN, CDR2 FVKESK. CDR3 length equals 13 residues. The CDR3 region is CASSPLSNYGYTF. CDR3 coding DNA: TGTGCCAGCAGCCCCCTAAGTAACTATGGCTACACCTTC.

There are many counts of this clone. The chain recombines TRBV5-1 with TRBJ2-3; no clear D gene. Germline assignment: CDR1 SGHRS and CDR2 YFSETQ. The CDR3 totals 15 residues. V was pared by 4 bases and J by 2 bases, with 14 bases between. CDR3 protein: CASSPARTLTDTQYF. DNA for the CDR3: TGCGCCAGCAGCCCCGCAAGAACGCTCACAGATACGCAGTATTTT.

The rearrangement uses TRBV9 and TRBJ2-5, with 8 bases aligning to TRBD1. The J call may be mistaken, given a closer DNA end match to TRBJ2-7. CDR1 and CDR2 from the germline V gene are SGDLS and YYNGEE. The CDR3 has 16 residues. CDR3 DNA sequence: TGTGCCAGCAGCGTAGGATCGGGACAGGTGGGCCACGAGCAGTACTTC. Its translation: CASSVGSGQVGHEQYF.

V gene TRBV27 combines with J gene TRBJ1-1; 9 nucleotides line up with TRBD1. The CDR3 length is 15 residues. V lost 3 bases and J lost 4; bases outside the gene matches: 6. The V gene's germline CDR1 is MNHEY and CDR2 SMNVEV (reference sequence). This chain's CDR3 is CASSFSGQGGTEAFF. The CDR3 DNA is TGTGCCAGCAGTTTCTCGGGACAGGGAGGCACTGAAGCTTTCTTT.

The chain employs TRBV15 and TRBJ2-5; a possible D gene is TRBD2 (5 bases). The CDR3 sequence is 14 residues long. The V gene lost 1 base and the J gene lost 5 bases, with 11 bases spanning the gap. Germline V gene sequence: CDR1 LNHNV, CDR2 YYDKDF (reference sequence). The CDR3 protein is CATSRGGVSETQYF. Written as DNA, the CDR3 is TGTGCCACCAGCAGAGGGGGAGTGTCGGAGACCCAGTACTTC.

The chain recombines TRBV6-1 with TRBJ2-5, with 11 bases matching TRBD1. The V gene end was trimmed by 7 bases and the J gene end by 5 bases; junction bases not matched to a gene: 6. This CDR3 is built from 14 residues. Per the germline V gene, CDR1 is MNHNS and CDR2 is SASEGT. The CDR3 DNA reads TGTGCCAGCAAGAGGGACAGGGGGTGGGAGACCCAGTACTTC. Protein product: CASKRDRGWETQYF.

The table lists this clone with a count of one. The chain uses TRBV5-1 and TRBJ1-4; D uncertain. CDR3 length: 15 residues. V was trimmed by 4 bases and J by 7 bases, leaving 17 bases between them. Germline V gene sequence: CDR1 SGHRS, CDR2 YFSETQ. CDR3 nucleotides: TGCGCCAGCAGCGTGGACCAGACCTCCTCTGAAAAACTGTTTTTT. Translated, it gives CASSVDQTSSEKLFF.

The chain employs TRBV7-2 and TRBJ2-1; the D gene is possibly TRBD2 (7 bases). V dropped 5 bases and J dropped 10 bases, with 12 bases sitting between them. Germline V lookup: CDR1 SGHTA, CDR2 FQGNSA. This CDR3 is 12 amino acids long. The CDR3 DNA reads as TGTGCCAGCAGCATTGGGGGGGCGGAGCAGTTCTTC. Translated: CASSIGGAEQFF.

The V gene is TRBV4-1, the J gene TRBJ2-2; TRBD1 aligns across 7 bases. Germline V gene data show CDR1 as MGHRA and CDR2 as YSYEKL. The CDR3 has 16 amino acids. Germline trimming cut 8 bases from V and 2 bases from J; bases unmatched to any gene: 11. CDR3 region: CASSPSGTVNTGELFF. CDR3 bases: TGCGCCAGCTCCCCATCCGGGACAGTTAACACCGGGGAGCTGTTTTTT.

V gene TRBV19 combines with J gene TRBJ2-3; 9 nucleotides match TRBD1. Germline V lookup: CDR1 LNHDA, CDR2 SQIVND (reference sequence). After removal of 5 bases from V and 4 bases from J, the junction contained 13 bases not matched to a gene. The CDR3 has 17 residues. This CDR3 is CASSPNPGQGSPDTQYF. The CDR3 DNA sequence: TGTGCCAGTAGTCCCAATCCGGGACAGGGAAGCCCAGATACGCAGTATTTT.

As concerns this clone: The same CDR3 also results from other DNA sequences found in this sample. The CDR3 bases are TGCGCCAGCAGTTCGGGACAGGCCTCGAACACCGGGGAGCTGTTTTTT. Protein product: CASSSGQASNTGELFF. The chain couples TRBV5-1 to TRBJ2-2; 8 bases map to TRBD1. CDR3 length: 16 residues. CDR1 and CDR2 from the germline V gene are SGHRS and YFSETQ. Germline trimming cut 5 bases from V and 0 bases from J; bases unmatched to any gene: 6.

In this sample, this clone turned up a few times. The rearrangement uses TRBV18 and TRBJ1-1; no definite D call. The germline V and J ends were trimmed by 4 bases and 1 base, with 7 bases remaining between them. Germline-derived CDR1 and CDR2 are KGHSH and LQKENI. CDR3 length: 13 amino acids. The CDR3 bases are TGTGCCAGCTCACTCACCCAGAACACTGAAGCTTTCTTT. This translates into CASSLTQNTEAFF.

In this sample, this clone turned up a few times. The chain has TRBV7-9 and TRBJ1-2; possible D gene TRBD1, 5 bases. The length of the CDR3 is 13 residues. Trimming shortened V by 5 bases and J by 6 bases, and 13 bases separated the two germline ends. Germline V gene lookup returns CDR1 SEHNR and CDR2 FQNEAQ (reference sequence). The CDR3 bases are TGTGCCAGCAGCAAACGATCGGGGGATGGCTACACCTTC. Amino acid sequence: CASSKRSGDGYTF. Full variable domain (missing parts from reference TRBV7-9 and TRBJ1-2): DTGVSQNPRHKITKRGQNVTFRCDPISEHNRLYWYRQTLGQGPEFLTYFQNEAQLEKSRLLSDRFSAERPKGSFSTLEIQRTEQGDSAMYLCASSKRSGDGYTFGSGTRLTVV.

This clone was detected a few times. The sample holds other DNA sequences that translate to the same CDR3. The rearrangement joins TRBV29-1 to TRBJ1-1; D is ambiguous. V gave up 4 bases and J gave up 2 bases, with 5 bases separating them. The CDR3 has 11 residues. The germline V gene encodes CDR1 SQVTM and CDR2 ANQGSEA. The CDR3, as DNA: TGCAGCGTTGTCGTAAACACTGAAGCTTTCTTT. This codes for CSVVVNTEAFF.

The chain joins TRBV15 to TRBJ1-5; 7 bases align to TRBD1. The CDR3 contains 14 residues. The V and J ends lost 5 bases and 2 bases, in that order; junction bases with no gene match: 3. The V gene's germline CDR1 is LNHNV and CDR2 YYDKDF (reference sequence). Here the CDR3 DNA reads TGTGCCACCAGCGTCGGACAGGGCAATCAGCCCCAGCATTTT. Protein sequence: CATSVGQGNQPQHF.

V gene TRBV6-1 combines with J gene TRBJ1-2, with TRBD1 identical over 7 bases. V was pared by 3 bases and J by 1 base, with 5 bases of the junction left unmatched. CDR3 length: 15 amino acids. Germline loops: CDR1 MNHNS, CDR2 SASEGT. The CDR3 DNA follows: TGTGCCAGCAGTGAGTTGACAGGGAATAACTATGGCTACACCTTC. Protein: CASSELTGNNYGYTF.